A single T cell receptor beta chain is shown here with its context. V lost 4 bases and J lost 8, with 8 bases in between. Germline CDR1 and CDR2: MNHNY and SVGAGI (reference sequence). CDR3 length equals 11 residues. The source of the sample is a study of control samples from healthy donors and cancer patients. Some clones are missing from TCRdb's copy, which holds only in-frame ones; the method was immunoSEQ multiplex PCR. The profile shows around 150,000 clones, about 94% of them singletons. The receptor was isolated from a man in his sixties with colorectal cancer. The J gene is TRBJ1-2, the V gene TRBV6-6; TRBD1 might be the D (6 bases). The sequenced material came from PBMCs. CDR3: CASSSQGGYTF. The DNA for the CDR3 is TGTGCCAGCAGTTCGCAGGGGGGCTACACCTTC.